Below, 32 T cell receptor beta chains from the same sample are listed, as sequenced in a study of blood T cell repertoires in COVID-19. This table comes from immunoSEQ multiplex PCR, and its TCRdb copy is limited to in-frame clones, with some not included. The table lists approximately 300,000 clones, roughly nine tenths of them singletons, with approximately 2.2% in the top ten. Sequencing input: peripheral blood. All receptors come from a young man with active or convalescent COVID-19.

The chain carries TRBV27 and TRBJ2-2; 10 positions agree with TRBD2. The CDR3 has 15 amino acids. V dropped 7 bases and J dropped 1; count of bases not matched to a gene: 3. Germline V gives CDR1 MNHEY, CDR2 SMNVEV (reference sequence). The CDR3 region is CASTRTSGNTGELFF. The CDR3 nucleotides read TGTGCCAGCACTAGGACTAGCGGGAACACCGGGGAGCTGTTTTTT.

Relative to its sample, this clone is medium-sized. This specimen includes other DNA sequences encoding the same CDR3. The CDR3 DNA reads as TGTGCCACCAGCAGAGATCGGGGGTCAGCAGATACGCAGTATTTT. Residues: CATSRDRGSADTQYF. The chain combines TRBV15 with TRBJ2-3; tentative D call: TRBD2 (6 bases). V shed 0 bases and J shed 4 bases, with 11 bases lying between them. This CDR3 spans 15 amino acids. From germline, CDR1 is LNHNV and CDR2 YYDKDF (reference sequence).

This sequence joins TRBV19 and TRBJ2-2, with 7 bases fitting TRBD1. This CDR3 is built from 16 residues. Germline V gene data show CDR1 as LNHDA and CDR2 as SQIVND (reference sequence). Germline trimming cut 4 bases from V and 4 bases from J; bases unmatched to any gene: 9. CDR3 in DNA: TGTGCCAGTAGTACCTACCGGGGACAGATCACCGGGGAGCTGTTTTTT. Translation: CASSTYRGQITGELFF.

The chain joins TRBV7-9 to TRBJ2-3; TRBD2 matches 8 bases. CDR1 and CDR2 from the germline V gene are SEHNR and FQNEAQ (reference sequence). J was trimmed by 2 bases and V by 3 bases; bases with no gene match: 7. The CDR3 extends over 16 amino acids. The CDR3 loop is CASSFREGLHTDTQYF. The CDR3 nucleotides read TGTGCCAGCAGCTTCCGGGAGGGCCTGCACACAGATACGCAGTATTTT.

The chain is built from TRBV10-3 and TRBJ2-1; possible D gene TRBD2, 6 bases. The germline gives CDR1 ENHRY, CDR2 SYGVKD. The CDR3 is made up of 14 amino acids. V shed 5 bases and J shed 6 bases, with 14 bases lying between them. For the CDR3, the DNA is TGTGCCATCAGTACCAGCGGGCTTCCCAATGAGCAGTTCTTC. Translation: CAISTSGLPNEQFF.

This clone has just a few counts. The chain recombines TRBV5-1 with TRBJ2-1; D is ambiguous. The CDR3 is 15 amino acids. Trimming took 7 bases from V and 0 from J, leaving 14 bases between them. Germline V lookup: CDR1 SGHRS, CDR2 YFSETQ. CDR3 sequence: CASFPESYSYNEQFF. In nucleotides, the CDR3 is TGCGCCAGCTTTCCCGAGTCCTACTCCTACAATGAGCAGTTCTTC.

The chain combines TRBV27 with TRBJ2-3, with 12 bases identical to TRBD1. Germline V lookup: CDR1 MNHEY, CDR2 SMNVEV (reference sequence). The junction had 2 bases not matched to a gene; V was cut back by 0 bases and J by 4 bases. The CDR3 consists of 16 residues. This CDR3 reads CASSLSGTGGADTQYF. DNA of the CDR3: TGTGCCAGCAGTTTATCCGGGACAGGGGGCGCAGATACGCAGTATTTT.

The chain couples TRBV7-9 to TRBJ2-7; maybe TRBD2 (6 bases). CDR1 is SEHNR, CDR2 FQNEAQ, per germline (reference sequence). The CDR3 sequence is 13 residues long. V was cut by 5 bases and J by 5 bases, with 13 bases left in between. The CDR3 spells CASSPPAGNEQYF. DNA of the CDR3: TGTGCCAGCAGCCCGCCGGCGGGGAACGAGCAGTACTTC.

V and J are TRBV15 and TRBJ1-5, with D perhaps matching TRBD1 (5 bases). The CDR3 consists of 15 residues. Trimming cost V 0 bases and J 7 bases, with 13 bases left between them. Per germline, CDR1 LNHNV and CDR2 YYDKDF (reference sequence). The CDR3 spells CATSRDRQGWQPQHF. CDR3 bases: TGTGCCACCAGCAGAGATAGGCAGGGTTGGCAGCCCCAGCATTTT. Based on the CDR3 plus reference TRBV15 and TRBJ1-5, the full variable domain is DAMVIQNPRYQVTQFGKPVTLSCSQTLNHNVMYWYQQKSSQAPKLLFHYYDKDFNNEADTPDNFQSRRPNTSFCFLDIRSPGLGDTAMYLCATSRDRQGWQPQHFGDGTRLSIL.

The DNA of the CDR3 is TGCGCCAGCAGCCCTACACAGGGGGATTATCAGCCCCAGCATTTT. Translating it yields CASSPTQGDYQPQHF. The genes are TRBV4-1 and TRBJ1-5; 8 nucleotides agree with TRBD1. The germline gives CDR1 MGHRA, CDR2 YSYEKL. This CDR3 has 15 residues. Germline trimming cut 4 bases from V and 5 bases from J; bases unmatched to any gene: 7.

To note about this clone: This same CDR3 is encoded by further DNA sequences in the sample. The V call is TRBV19, the J call TRBJ1-1; D call uncertain. Germline V gene sequence: CDR1 LNHDA, CDR2 SQIVND (reference sequence). This CDR3 has 14 amino acids. Trimming shortened V by 0 bases and J by 1 base, and 6 bases separated the two germline ends. CDR3 protein: CASSIDRGNTEAFF. In nucleotides, the CDR3 is TGTGCCAGTAGTATAGATCGGGGGAACACTGAAGCTTTCTTT.

This rearrangement joins TRBV9 to TRBJ1-6, with 7 bases fitting TRBD1. Germline assignment: CDR1 SGDLS and CDR2 YYNGEE. The V segment lost 3 bases and the J segment 7 bases; nucleotides outside the gene matches: 7. The CDR3 is 15 amino acids. The CDR3 is CASSAEGAVNSPLHF. CDR3 nucleotide sequence: TGTGCCAGCAGCGCCGAGGGGGCAGTAAATTCACCCCTCCACTTT.

A remark on this clone: The same CDR3 arises from other DNA sequences in this sample as well. This sequence joins TRBV5-4 and TRBJ2-6; 8 bases fit TRBD1. Germline trimming cut 0 bases from V and 2 bases from J; bases unmatched to any gene: 1. Germline V gene data show CDR1 as SGHNT and CDR2 as YYREEE (reference sequence). This CDR3 region has 16 residues. The CDR3 coding sequence is TGTGCCAGCAGCTTGGCAGGGGGCGCTGGGGCCAACGTCCTGACTTTC. It specifies CASSLAGGAGANVLTF.

The rearrangement links TRBV27 to TRBJ2-7; D not certain. Trimming removed 0 bases at V and 5 bases at J, with 11 bases between. Germline lookup yields CDR1 MNHEY and CDR2 SMNVEV (reference sequence). The CDR3 spans 14 residues. The CDR3 reads CASSLSTVNHEQYF. The CDR3, as DNA: TGTGCCAGCAGTTTATCCACAGTGAACCACGAGCAGTACTTC.

The genes are TRBV28 and TRBJ1-2, with TRBD1 matching over 10 bases. Germline trimming cut 9 bases from V and 9 bases from J; bases unmatched to any gene: 19. CDR1 and CDR2 (germline): MDHEN, SYDVKM. The length of the CDR3 is 16 residues. The CDR3 sequence is CASWGQGTEHPQSYTF. Written as DNA, the CDR3 is TGTGCCAGTTGGGGACAGGGGACCGAGCACCCCCAGAGCTACACCTTC.

This CDR3 reads CASSLERGSYEQYF. CDR3 nucleotide sequence: TGTGCCAGCAGCTTAGAACGCGGTTCCTACGAGCAGTACTTC. This chain uses TRBV11-2 with TRBJ2-7, with D unclear. The CDR3 sequence is 14 residues long. Germline loops: CDR1 SGHAT, CDR2 FQNNGV. The V and J ends lost 0 bases and 1 base respectively, with 7 bases between them. The entire variable domain, with the rest obtained from reference TRBV11-2 and TRBJ2-7, is as follows: EAGVAQSPRYKIIEKRQSVAFWCNPISGHATLYWYQQILGQGPKLLIQFQNNGVVDDSQLPKDRFSAERLKGVDSTLKIQPAKLEDSAVYLCASSLERGSYEQYFGPGTRLTVT.

V usage is TRBV2 and J usage is TRBJ2-2, with 7 bases aligning to TRBD1. From germline, CDR1 is SNHLY and CDR2 FYNNEI. CDR3 size: 15 residues. Losses at the gene ends were 3 bases for V and 7 bases for J; bases not matched to a gene: 8. For the CDR3, the DNA is TGTGCCAGCAGTGACTTTAGGGGGCATGTCGGGGAGCTGTTTTTT. Protein sequence: CASSDFRGHVGELFF.

The V call is TRBV5-5, the J call TRBJ2-3; no clear D gene. The germline V gene has CDR1 SGHKS and CDR2 YYEKEE (reference sequence). Trimming removed 0 bases at V and 1 base at J, with 6 bases between. CDR3 size: 14 residues. The chain's CDR3 is CASSLDFRTDTQYF. The CDR3 coding sequence is TGTGCCAGCAGCTTGGACTTCCGCACAGATACGCAGTATTTT.

The rearrangement joins TRBV27 to TRBJ2-1, with 9 bases lining up with TRBD2. Germline-derived CDR1 and CDR2 are MNHEY and SMNVEV (reference sequence). This CDR3 contains 18 residues. V was clipped by 2 bases and J by 9 bases; unmatched bases: 17. CDR3 in amino acids: CASSLHAPLAGGRLEQFF. CDR3 sequence (DNA): TGTGCCAGCAGTTTACATGCCCCTTTGGCGGGGGGGCGGCTTGAGCAGTTCTTC.

This chain links TRBV10-3 with TRBJ2-1, with D possibly being TRBD2 (6 bases). Trimming shortened V by 4 bases and J by 4 bases, and 8 bases separated the two germline ends. The germline V gene encodes CDR1 ENHRY and CDR2 SYGVKD. The CDR3 extends over 13 amino acids. The CDR3 is CAISAGDYNEQFF. CDR3 DNA: TGTGCCATCAGTGCGGGGGATTACAATGAGCAGTTCTTC.

The chain recombines TRBV28 with TRBJ1-4, with TRBD1 matching over 7 bases. Trimming took 11 bases from V and 8 from J; bases not matched to a gene: 11. CDR3 size: 13 residues. CDR1 is MDHEN, CDR2 SYDVKM, per germline. CDR3 DNA sequence: TGTGCCTCCAGAAGGGGGCCGGGGGAAAAACTGTTTTTT. It yields the protein CASRRGPGEKLFF.

The chain uses TRBV2 and TRBJ1-4; D is possibly TRBD1 (6 bases). Germline V lookup: CDR1 SNHLY, CDR2 FYNNEI. This CDR3 has 14 residues. V lost 3 bases and J 7 bases, leaving 12 bases between the germline ends. As DNA, the CDR3 is TGTGCCAGCAGTGATCCAGGGGTGGGTGAAAAACTGTTTTTT. Its translation: CASSDPGVGEKLFF.

The CDR3 protein is CASSIRVGNQPQHF. In DNA, the CDR3 is TGTGCCAGCAGTATCAGGGTTGGCAATCAGCCCCAGCATTTT. The chain recombines TRBV27 with TRBJ1-5, with D perhaps TRBD1 (5 bases). Germline CDR1 MNHEY, CDR2 SMNVEV (reference sequence). V lost 5 bases and J 2 bases, leaving 10 bases between the germline ends. This CDR3 is 14 amino acids long.

The rearrangement uses TRBV28 and TRBJ1-6; 8 nucleotides line up with TRBD1. CDR3 size: 15 residues. V shed 2 bases, J shed 7 bases, and the junction held 4 bases outside the gene matches. Germline V CDR1 and CDR2: MDHEN, SYDVKM. CDR3 DNA: TGTGCCAGCAGTTTACGGACAGGGTACAATTCACCCCTCCACTTT. It translates to CASSLRTGYNSPLHF.

The rearrangement joins TRBV5-1 to TRBJ1-4, with D maybe TRBD1 (5 bases). This CDR3 spans 14 amino acids. The germline V gene has CDR1 SGHRS and CDR2 YFSETQ. The V gene lost 1 base and the J gene lost 4 bases, with 8 bases spanning the gap. The CDR3: CASSLPGGNEKLFF. CDR3 in DNA: TGCGCCAGCAGCTTGCCGGGGGGTAATGAAAAACTGTTTTTT.

The chain recombines TRBV2 with TRBJ1-3; TRBD1 matches at 8 bases. The J segment lost 2 bases and the V segment lost 6 bases, leaving 3 bases of the junction unmatched. The CDR3 is made up of 14 amino acids. CDR1 is SNHLY and CDR2 is FYNNEI in the germline V gene. The chain's CDR3 is CASRLDRAGNTIYF. CDR3 DNA: TGTGCCAGCAGACTGGACAGGGCTGGAAACACCATATATTTT.

The rearrangement links TRBV3-1 (or the pseudogene TRBV3-2) to TRBJ1-6, with D hard to call. V lost 0 bases and J lost 3, with 15 bases in between. There are 18 residues in the CDR3. Per germline, CDR1 LGHDT and CDR2 YNNKEL (reference sequence). Here the CDR3 DNA reads TGTGCCAGCAGCCAAGATTCAGACTTTACCTTCTATAATTCACCCCTCCACTTT. Translation gives CASSQDSDFTFYNSPLHF.

This chain joins TRBV7-6 and TRBJ2-5; tentative D call: TRBD2 (6 bases). The CDR3 sequence is 11 residues long. Germline V CDR1 and CDR2: SGHVS, FNYEAQ. V dropped 4 bases and J dropped 9 bases, with 9 bases sitting between them. The CDR3 is CASSSRDSQYF. CDR3 coding DNA: TGTGCCAGCAGCTCCCGGGACTCCCAGTACTTC.

The rearrangement uses TRBV6-1 and TRBJ1-4, with D possibly matching TRBD1 (6 bases). V lost 1 base and J lost 6, with 12 bases in between. Germline assignment: CDR1 MNHNS and CDR2 SASEGT. CDR3 length equals 15 residues. DNA for the CDR3: TGTGCCAGCAGTGAAGTGGGGGGGCCTTATGAAAAACTGTTTTTT. Translation: CASSEVGGPYEKLFF.

This clone came up once. J is TRBJ1-5 and V is TRBV27; D is possibly TRBD1 (6 bases). Germline CDR1 reads MNHEY; CDR2 reads SMNVEV (reference sequence). V was cut by 0 bases and J by 2 bases, with 8 bases left in between. This CDR3 region has 15 residues. The CDR3 spells CASSLSPGGNQPQHF. The CDR3 nucleotides are TGTGCCAGCAGTTTATCCCCAGGGGGCAATCAGCCCCAGCATTTT.

The chain combines TRBV14 with TRBJ2-2; 8 bases are shared with TRBD1. V gave up 3 bases and J gave up 0 bases; unmatched junction bases: 3. The germline V gene encodes CDR1 SGHDN and CDR2 FVKESK. The CDR3 has 16 amino acids. The CDR3 sequence is CASSHRQGSNTGELFF. DNA of the CDR3: TGTGCCAGCAGCCACAGACAGGGGTCGAACACCGGGGAGCTGTTTTTT.

The chain combines TRBV4-1 with TRBJ2-5; 9 positions agree with TRBD1. With 3 bases clipped from V and 4 bases from J, the junction kept 6 bases outside the gene matches. This CDR3 spans 15 amino acids. CDR1 and CDR2 from the germline V gene are MGHRA and YSYEKL. CDR3 residues: CASSHLGGQGETQYF. Here the CDR3 DNA reads TGCGCCAGCAGCCATCTAGGGGGACAGGGAGAGACCCAGTACTTC.